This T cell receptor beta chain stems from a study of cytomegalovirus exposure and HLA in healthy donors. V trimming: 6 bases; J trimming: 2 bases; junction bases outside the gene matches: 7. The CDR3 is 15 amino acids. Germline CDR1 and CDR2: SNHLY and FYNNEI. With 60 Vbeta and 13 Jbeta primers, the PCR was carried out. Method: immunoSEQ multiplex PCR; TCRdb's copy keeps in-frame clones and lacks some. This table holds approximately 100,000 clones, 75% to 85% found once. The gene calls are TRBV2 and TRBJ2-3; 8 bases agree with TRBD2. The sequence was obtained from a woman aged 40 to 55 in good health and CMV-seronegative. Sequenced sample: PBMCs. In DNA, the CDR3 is TGTGCCAGCAGCGGACTAGCAGGGACCACAGATACGCAGTATTTT. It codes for CASSGLAGTTDTQYF.